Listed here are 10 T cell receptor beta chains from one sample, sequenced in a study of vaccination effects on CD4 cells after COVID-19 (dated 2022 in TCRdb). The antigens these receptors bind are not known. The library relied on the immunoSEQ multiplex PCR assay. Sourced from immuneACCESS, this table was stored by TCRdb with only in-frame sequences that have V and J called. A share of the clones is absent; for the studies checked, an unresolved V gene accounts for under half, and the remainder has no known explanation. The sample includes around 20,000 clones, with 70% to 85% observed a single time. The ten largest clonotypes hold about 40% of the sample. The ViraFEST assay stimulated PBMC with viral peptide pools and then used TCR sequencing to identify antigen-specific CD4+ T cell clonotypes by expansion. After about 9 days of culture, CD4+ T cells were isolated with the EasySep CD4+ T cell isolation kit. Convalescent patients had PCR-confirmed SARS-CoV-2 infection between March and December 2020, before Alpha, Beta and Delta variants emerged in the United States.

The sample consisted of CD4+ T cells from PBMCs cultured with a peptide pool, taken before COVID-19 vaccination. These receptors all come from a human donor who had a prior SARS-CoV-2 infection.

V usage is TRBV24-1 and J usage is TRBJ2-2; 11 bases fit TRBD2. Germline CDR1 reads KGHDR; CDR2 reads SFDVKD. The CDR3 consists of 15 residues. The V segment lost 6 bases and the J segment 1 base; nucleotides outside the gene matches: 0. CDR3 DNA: TGTGCCACCAGTACTAGCGGGAGGAACACCGGGGAGCTGTTTTTT. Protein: CATSTSGRNTGELFF.

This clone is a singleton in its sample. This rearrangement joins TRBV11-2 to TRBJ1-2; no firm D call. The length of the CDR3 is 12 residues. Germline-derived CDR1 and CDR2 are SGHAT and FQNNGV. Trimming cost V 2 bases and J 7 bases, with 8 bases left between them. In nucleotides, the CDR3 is TGTGCCAGCAGCTTAAGCACAATTGGCTACACCTTC. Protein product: CASSLSTIGYTF.

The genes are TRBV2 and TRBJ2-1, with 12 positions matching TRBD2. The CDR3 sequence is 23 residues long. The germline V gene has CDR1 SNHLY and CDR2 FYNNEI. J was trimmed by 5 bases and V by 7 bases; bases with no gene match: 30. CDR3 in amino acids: CASNPRGLAGGDYRAQVHNEQFF. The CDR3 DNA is TGTGCCAGCAACCCAAGGGGTCTAGCGGGAGGGGACTACCGGGCCCAGGTCCACAATGAGCAGTTCTTC.

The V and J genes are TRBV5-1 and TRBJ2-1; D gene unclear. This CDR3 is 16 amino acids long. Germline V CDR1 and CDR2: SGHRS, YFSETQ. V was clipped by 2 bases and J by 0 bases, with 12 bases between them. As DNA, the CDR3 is TGCGCCAGCAGCTTAACAAAGTCCGACTCCTACAATGAGCAGTTCTTC. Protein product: CASSLTKSDSYNEQFF.

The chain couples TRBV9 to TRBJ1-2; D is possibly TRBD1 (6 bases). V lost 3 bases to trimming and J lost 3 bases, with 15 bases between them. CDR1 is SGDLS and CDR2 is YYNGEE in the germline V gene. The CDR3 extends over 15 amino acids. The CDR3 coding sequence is TGTGCCAGCAGCGGCGAACCGACAGGCTACTATGGCTACACCTTC. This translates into CASSGEPTGYYGYTF.

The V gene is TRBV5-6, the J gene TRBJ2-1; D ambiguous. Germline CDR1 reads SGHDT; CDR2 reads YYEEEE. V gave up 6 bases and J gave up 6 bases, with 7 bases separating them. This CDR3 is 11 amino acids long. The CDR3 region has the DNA TGTGCCAGCAAAGTCTTCAATGAGCAGTTCTTC. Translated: CASKVFNEQFF.

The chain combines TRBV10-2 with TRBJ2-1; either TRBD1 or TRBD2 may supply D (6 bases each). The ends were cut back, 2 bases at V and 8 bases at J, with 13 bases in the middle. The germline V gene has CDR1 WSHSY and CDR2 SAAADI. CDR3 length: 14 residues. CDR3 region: CASSEGGGVHEQFF. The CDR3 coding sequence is TGCGCCAGCAGTGAGGGGGGCGGGGTACATGAGCAGTTCTTC.

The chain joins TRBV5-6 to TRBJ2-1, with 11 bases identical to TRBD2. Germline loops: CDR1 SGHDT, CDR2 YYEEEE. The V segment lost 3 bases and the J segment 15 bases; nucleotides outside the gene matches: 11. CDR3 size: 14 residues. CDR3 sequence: CASSSDKLAGGGFF. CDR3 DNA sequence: TGTGCCAGCAGCTCAGACAAATTAGCGGGAGGGGGGTTCTTC.

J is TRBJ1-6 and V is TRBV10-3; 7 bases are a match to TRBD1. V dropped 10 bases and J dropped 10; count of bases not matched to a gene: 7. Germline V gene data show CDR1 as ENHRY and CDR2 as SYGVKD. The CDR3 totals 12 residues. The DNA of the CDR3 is TGTGCCACCCGGGACAGTCTCTCACCCCTCCACTTT. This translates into CATRDSLSPLHF.

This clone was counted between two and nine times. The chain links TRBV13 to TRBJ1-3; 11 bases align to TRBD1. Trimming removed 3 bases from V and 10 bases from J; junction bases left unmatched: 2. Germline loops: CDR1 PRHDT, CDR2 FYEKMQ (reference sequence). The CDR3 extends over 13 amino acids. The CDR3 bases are TGTGCCAGCAGCTTTGGACAGGGGGCGACCATATATTTT. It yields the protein CASSFGQGATIYF.